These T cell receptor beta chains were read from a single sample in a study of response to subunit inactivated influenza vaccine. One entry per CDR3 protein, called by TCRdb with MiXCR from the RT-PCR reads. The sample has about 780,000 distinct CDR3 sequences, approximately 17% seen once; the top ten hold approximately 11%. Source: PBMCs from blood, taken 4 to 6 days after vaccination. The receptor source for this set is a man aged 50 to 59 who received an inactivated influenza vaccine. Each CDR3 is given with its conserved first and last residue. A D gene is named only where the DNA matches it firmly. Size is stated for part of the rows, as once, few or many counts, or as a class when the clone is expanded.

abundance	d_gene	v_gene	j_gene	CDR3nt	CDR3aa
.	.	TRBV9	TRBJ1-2	TGTGCCAGCAGCGTAGAGTCAGGAGCTAACTATGGCTACACCTTC	CASSVESGANYGYTF
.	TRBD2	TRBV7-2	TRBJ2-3	TGTGCCAGCAGCTTAGCGGGAGGGGCCACAGATACGCAGTATTTT	CASSLAGGATDTQYF
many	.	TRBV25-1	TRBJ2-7	TGTGCCAGCAGCGAACGACAGAAAACCTACGAGCAGTACTTC	CASSERQKTYEQYF
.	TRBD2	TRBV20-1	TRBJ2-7	TGCAGTGCTAGAGTAATCGAGACTAGCGGGAGCCACGAGCAGTACTTC	CSARVIETSGSHEQYF
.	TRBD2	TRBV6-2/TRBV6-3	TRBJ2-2	TGTGCCAGCAGCCGGACTAGCGTTTCGAACACCGGGGAGCTGTTTTTT	CASSRTSVSNTGELFF
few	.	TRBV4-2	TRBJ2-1	TGTGCCAGCAGCCAAGTAGTTAACGGTGAGCAGTTCTTC	CASSQVVNGEQFF
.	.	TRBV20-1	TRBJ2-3	TGCAGTGCCAAGTCCGGGCAAAATACGCAGTATTTT	CSAKSGQNTQYF
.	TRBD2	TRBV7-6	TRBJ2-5	TGTGCCAGCAGCTGGGCGGGGGAAACCCAGTACTTC	CASSWAGETQYF
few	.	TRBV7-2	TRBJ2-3	TGTGCCAGCAGCTTCGCGGGCACCGCAGATACGCAGTATTTT	CASSFAGTADTQYF
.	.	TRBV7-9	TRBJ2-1	TGTGCCAGCAGCTTACGGGGAAGGGGTTACAACAATGAGCAGTTCTTC	CASSLRGRGYNNEQFF
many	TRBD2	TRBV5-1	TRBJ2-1	TGCGCCAGCAGCTCAGGACTAGCCACCAACAATGAGCAGTTCTTC	CASSSGLATNNEQFF
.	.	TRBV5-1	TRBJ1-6	TGCGCCAGCAGCTTCCAGGGTTCCTATAATTCACCCCTCCACTTT	CASSFQGSYNSPLHF
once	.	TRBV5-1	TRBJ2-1	TGCGCCAGCAGCTTGGACCCGACGGACTCCTACAATGAGCAGTTCTTC	CASSLDPTDSYNEQFF
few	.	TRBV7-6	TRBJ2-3	TGTGCCAGCAGCTTAGTATGGCGCACAGATACGCAGTATTTT	CASSLVWRTDTQYF
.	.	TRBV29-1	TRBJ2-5	TGCAGCGCACTAGGGTCCCGGGAGACCCAGTACTTC	CSALGSRETQYF
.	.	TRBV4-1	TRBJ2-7	TGCGCCAGCAGCCAAGACCCCGGTACGTGGTCCTACGAGCAGTACTTC	CASSQDPGTWSYEQYF
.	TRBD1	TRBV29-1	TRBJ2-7	TGCAGCGTTGAAGGGGGGGACAGGGGCTACGAGCAGTACTTC	CSVEGGDRGYEQYF
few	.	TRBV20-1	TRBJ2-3	TGCAGTGCTATGATCGGGGCCTCTAGCACAGATACGCAGTATTTT	CSAMIGASSTDTQYF
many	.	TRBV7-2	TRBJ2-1	TGTGCCAGCAATCCAGGGTCCTACAATGAGCAGTTCTTC	CASNPGSYNEQFF
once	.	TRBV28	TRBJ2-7	TGTGCCGCCGGTGTATCCTACGAGCAGTACTTC	CAAGVSYEQYF
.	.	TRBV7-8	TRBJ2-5	TGTGCCAGCAGCTTAGGGGTTGACAGTCGCTGGGGGACCCAGTACTTC	CASSLGVDSRWGTQYF
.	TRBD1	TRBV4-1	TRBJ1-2	TGCGCCAGCAGCCAGGACAGGCGGGCAGGATATGGCTACACCTTC	CASSQDRRAGYGYTF
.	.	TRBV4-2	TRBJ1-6	TGTGCCAGCAGCTGGACCGGGACACAGGCACATTCACCCCTCCACTTT	CASSWTGTQAHSPLHF
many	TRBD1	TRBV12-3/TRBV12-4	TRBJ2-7	TGTGCCAGCAGTCGCCCGGGACAGGGGTATTCCGAGCAGTACTTC	CASSRPGQGYSEQYF
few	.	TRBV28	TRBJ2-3	TGTGCCAGCAGAAAGAGGTCTCAGGGGACCGCTAGCACAGATACGCAGTATTTT	CASRKRSQGTASTDTQYF
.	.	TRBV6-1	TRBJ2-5	TGTGCCAGCAGTGAACCGGGCGGGGAGACCCAGTACTTC	CASSEPGGETQYF
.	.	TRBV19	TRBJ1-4	TGTGCCAGCCGTAGGCTCGATAATGAAAAACTGTTTTTT	CASRRLDNEKLFF
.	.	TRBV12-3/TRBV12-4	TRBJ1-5	TGTGCCAGCAGTTTGGACGGACAGAATCAGCCCCAGCATTTT	CASSLDGQNQPQHF
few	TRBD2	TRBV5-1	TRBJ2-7	TGCGCCAGCAGCCCAGGACCGCGCAGCGGGAGCTCCTACGAGCAGTACTTC	CASSPGPRSGSSYEQYF
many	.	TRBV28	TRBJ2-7	TGTGCCAGCGGATACAGGGGAGGCTCCTACGAGCAGTACTTC	CASGYRGGSYEQYF
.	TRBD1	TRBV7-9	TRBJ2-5	TGTGCCAGCAGATATTATCCGGACAGGGGCACTTCAGAGACCCAGTACTTC	CASRYYPDRGTSETQYF
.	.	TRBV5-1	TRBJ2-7	TGCGCCAGCAGCGCGGGTCCGGGACTTGCGGACGAGCAGTACTTC	CASSAGPGLADEQYF
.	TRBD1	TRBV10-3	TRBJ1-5	TGTGCCACCGGGACAGGGGCCAATCAGCCCCAGCATTTT	CATGTGANQPQHF
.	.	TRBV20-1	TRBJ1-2	TGCAGTGCTACCCAGCATACTAACTATGGCTACACCTTC	CSATQHTNYGYTF
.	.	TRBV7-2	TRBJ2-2	TGTGCCAGCAGCTTAGTTATGTTCACCGGGGAGCTGTTTTTT	CASSLVMFTGELFF
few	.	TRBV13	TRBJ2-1	TGTGCCAGCAGCTTATCGGGCCAGGGGCCCAGGTTCGATGAGCAGTTCTTC	CASSLSGQGPRFDEQFF
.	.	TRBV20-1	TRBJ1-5	TGCAGTGCTACAGGGCCCAGCAATCAGCCCCAGCATTTT	CSATGPSNQPQHF
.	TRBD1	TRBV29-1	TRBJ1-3	TGCAGCGTTGGGGAGGGGGCAGGAAACACCATATATTTT	CSVGEGAGNTIYF
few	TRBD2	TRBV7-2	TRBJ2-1	TGTGCCAGCAGCTTAGTGGGGACTAGCGGGAGTGTAAATGAGCAGTTCTTC	CASSLVGTSGSVNEQFF
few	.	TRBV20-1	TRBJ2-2	TGCAGTGCTAGTGAACACACCGGGGAGCTGTTTTTT	CSASEHTGELFF
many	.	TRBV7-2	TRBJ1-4	TGTGCCAGCAGCTTGTCAGGAGGGATTGAAAAACTGTTTTTT	CASSLSGGIEKLFF
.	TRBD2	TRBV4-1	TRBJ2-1	TGCGCCAGCAGCCATACTCCGGGACTAGCAGGCAATGAGCAGTTCTTC	CASSHTPGLAGNEQFF
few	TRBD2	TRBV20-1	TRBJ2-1	TGCAGAGTGACTAGCGGGGTATACAATGAGCAGTTCTTC	CRVTSGVYNEQFF
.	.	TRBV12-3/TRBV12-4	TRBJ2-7	TGTGCCAGCAGCAACTGGCCGGCTTCCTACGAGCAGTACTTC	CASSNWPASYEQYF
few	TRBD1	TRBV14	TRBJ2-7	TGTGCCAGCAGCGTCCAGGGGGCCGCCTACGAGCAGTACTTC	CASSVQGAAYEQYF
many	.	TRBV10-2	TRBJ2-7	TGCGCCAGCAGTGACGAGGGGTACGAGCAGTACTTC	CASSDEGYEQYF
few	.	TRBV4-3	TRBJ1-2	TGCGCCAGCAGCCAAGATACGGGCAGGAAAGGGTATGGCTACACCTTC	CASSQDTGRKGYGYTF
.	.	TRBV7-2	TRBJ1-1	TGTGCCAGCAGCTTAGACAGGGAAGGGGAATCTTTCTTT	CASSLDREGESFF
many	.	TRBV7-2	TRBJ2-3	TGTGCCAGCAGCTTAGGAGGAATTAATACGCAGTATTTT	CASSLGGINTQYF
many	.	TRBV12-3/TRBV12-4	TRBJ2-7	TGTGCCAGCAGTTTCGGGGAAGCCTACGAGCAGTACTTC	CASSFGEAYEQYF
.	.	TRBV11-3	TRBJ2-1	TGTGCCAGCAGCCGAGGGGCACGGGGAGACAATGAGCAGTTCTTC	CASSRGARGDNEQFF
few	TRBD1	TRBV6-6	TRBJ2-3	TGTGCCAGCACCACCAGGGGGGATACGCAGTATTTT	CASTTRGDTQYF
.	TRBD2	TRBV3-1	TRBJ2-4	TGTGCCAGCAGCCAAGAAGGACTAGCAAAAGCCGAAAACATTCAGTACTTC	CASSQEGLAKAENIQYF
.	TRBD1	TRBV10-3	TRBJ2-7	TGTGCCATCAGGGCCGGGACAGGGGGCTACGAGCAGTACTTC	CAIRAGTGGYEQYF
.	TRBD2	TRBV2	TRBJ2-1	TGTGCCAGCAGTGAAGTGTTAGCGGGAGCTGAGCAGTTCTTC	CASSEVLAGAEQFF